Shown below are 28 T cell receptor beta chains from a single sample sequenced in a study of OX40 agonist ivuxolimab in advanced cancers. Libraries were prepared through the immunoSEQ multiplex PCR assay. Sourced from immuneACCESS, this table was stored by TCRdb with only in-frame sequences that have V and J called. A share of the clones is absent; for the studies checked, an unresolved V gene accounts for under half, and the remainder has no known explanation. The table for this sample lists about 140,000 clones; 93% of them were counted only once. The ten most abundant clones make up over 0.8% of the sample. The material was CD4+ or CD8+ T cells sorted from blood, obtained in a trial of the OX40 agonist ivuxolimab. The receptors stem from an adult with an advanced solid tumor such as melanoma, head and neck, liver or kidney cancer.

J is TRBJ2-7 and V is TRBV4-3; 10 positions match TRBD1. This CDR3 region has 17 residues. CDR1 is LGHNA, CDR2 YSLEER, per germline. Germline trimming cut 1 base from V and 4 bases from J; bases unmatched to any gene: 10. CDR3 residues: CASSQAGRGQGRYEQYF. In DNA, the CDR3 is TGCGCCAGCAGCCAAGCTGGCCGGGGACAGGGGCGATACGAGCAGTACTTC.

A word on this clone: The junction shows a germline mismatch at one end, possibly a read error. V is TRBV7-9 and J is TRBJ1-1, with D perhaps TRBD1 (5 bases). Germline lookup yields CDR1 SEHNR and CDR2 FQNEAQ (reference sequence). CDR3 size: 15 residues. CDR3 sequence: CASILEGNLNTEAFF. CDR3 in DNA: TGTGCCAGCATCTTAGAGGGGAATTTGAACACTGAAGCTTTCTTT.

This clone came up once. The rearrangement links TRBV5-1 to TRBJ2-5, with TRBD2 as a possible D gene (6 bases). The CDR3 runs to 15 residues. V lost 4 bases and J lost 1, with 14 bases in between. The germline V gene has CDR1 SGHRS and CDR2 YFSETQ. The chain's CDR3 is CASSPRLGTQETQYF. The CDR3 coding sequence is TGCGCCAGCAGCCCCCGACTAGGGACCCAAGAGACCCAGTACTTC.

This rearrangement joins TRBV6-5 to TRBJ1-2, with D possibly being TRBD1 (5 bases). CDR3 size: 15 residues. CDR1 MNHEY and CDR2 SVGAGI come from the germline V gene. Trimming cost V 2 bases and J 3 bases, with 13 bases left between them. In DNA, the CDR3 is TGTGCCAGCAGTTACCGTCGAGCGGGGGACTATGGCTACACCTTC. This translates into CASSYRRAGDYGYTF.

The CDR3 DNA reads TGTGCCAGCAGTGAACGGGACAGCCCATACAATGAGCAGTTCTTC. Translation gives CASSERDSPYNEQFF. The rearrangement uses TRBV25-1 and TRBJ2-1, with 7 bases that match TRBD1. CDR1 is MGHDK, CDR2 SYGVNS, per germline. V lost 2 bases to trimming and J lost 4 bases; unmatched junction nucleotides: 5. The CDR3 totals 15 residues. Full variable domain (outside the CDR3, taken from reference TRBV25-1 and TRBJ2-1): EADIYQTPRYLVIGTGKKITLECSQTMGHDKMYWYQQDPGMELHLIHYSYGVNSTEKGDLSSESTVSRIRTEHFPLTLESARPSHTSQYLCASSERDSPYNEQFFGPGTRLTVL.

The chain has TRBV7-2 and TRBJ1-5, with D possibly being TRBD1 (6 bases). This CDR3 has 18 residues. Germline assignment: CDR1 SGHTA and CDR2 FQGNSA. V was cut by 0 bases and J by 0 bases, with 15 bases left in between. CDR3 region: CASSLALGGGLSNQPQHF. Here the CDR3 DNA reads TGTGCCAGCAGCTTAGCGCTCGGCGGGGGGCTTAGCAATCAGCCCCAGCATTTT.

The gene calls are TRBV5-8 and TRBJ2-3; 10 nucleotides match TRBD1. Looked up from germline, CDR1 is SGHTS and CDR2 is YDEGEE. V lost 6 bases to trimming and J lost 3 bases; unmatched junction nucleotides: 4. This CDR3 has 14 residues. The CDR3 sequence is CASNPGQGTDTQYF. DNA of the CDR3: TGTGCCAGCAATCCGGGACAGGGGACAGATACGCAGTATTTT. Drawing the rest from reference TRBV5-8 and TRBJ2-3, the complete variable domain is EAGVTQSPTHLIKTRGQQATLRCSPISGHTSVYWYQQALGLGLQFLLWYDEGEERNRGNFPPRFSGRQFPNYSSELNVNALELEDSALYLCASNPGQGTDTQYFGPGTRLTVL.

J is TRBJ2-1 and V is TRBV9; a possible D gene is TRBD1 (5 bases). Per the germline V gene, CDR1 is SGDLS and CDR2 is YYNGEE. Deletions cut 1 base from V and 4 bases from J, with 12 bases between. CDR3 length: 15 amino acids. This chain's CDR3 is CASSVTRAPYNEQFF. CDR3 coding DNA: TGTGCCAGCAGCGTAACCAGGGCCCCATACAATGAGCAGTTCTTC.

The chain uses TRBV6-5 and TRBJ1-4; possible D gene TRBD1, 5 bases. There are 16 residues in the CDR3. Germline CDR1 MNHEY, CDR2 SVGAGI. With 2 bases removed from V and 0 bases from J, the gap between germline ends came to 10 bases. The CDR3 protein is CASSYGGVATNEKLFF. The CDR3 region has the DNA TGTGCCAGCAGTTACGGGGGGGTTGCAACTAATGAAAAACTGTTTTTT.

The rearrangement joins TRBV11-3 to TRBJ2-3; TRBD2 aligns across 8 bases. After removal of 1 base from V and 7 bases from J, the junction contained 7 bases not matched to a gene. CDR1 is SGHNT, CDR2 YENEEA, per germline. The CDR3 is 15 amino acids. The CDR3: CASSLAAGLDNTQYF. The CDR3 DNA is TGTGCCAGCAGCTTAGCAGCGGGACTAGATAATACGCAGTATTTT.

V and J are TRBV28 and TRBJ1-2, with D unresolved. With 6 bases removed from V and 4 bases from J, the gap between germline ends came to 12 bases. The CDR3 sequence is 13 residues long. Per the germline V gene, CDR1 is MDHEN and CDR2 is SYDVKM. CDR3 protein: CASSPSLGYGYTF. DNA for the CDR3: TGTGCCAGCAGCCCCAGTCTGGGCTATGGCTACACCTTC.

The rearrangement links TRBV7-9 to TRBJ2-2, with 8 bases matching TRBD1. This CDR3 has 15 amino acids. From germline, CDR1 is SEHNR and CDR2 FQNEAQ (reference sequence). V dropped 2 bases and J dropped 4; count of bases not matched to a gene: 3. This chain's CDR3 is CASSLNRGATGELFF. CDR3 bases: TGTGCCAGCAGCTTAAACAGGGGGGCCACCGGGGAGCTGTTTTTT.

This sequence joins TRBV12-5 and TRBJ2-7, with 10 bases matching TRBD2. V dropped 5 bases and J dropped 5; count of bases not matched to a gene: 15. CDR1 is LGHNT, CDR2 FRNRAP, per germline. CDR3 length: 17 residues. Here the CDR3 reads CASGIPRASGSKDEQYF. CDR3 DNA sequence: TGTGCTAGTGGTATCCCGCGGGCTAGCGGGAGTAAAGACGAGCAGTACTTC. The entire variable domain, with the rest obtained from reference TRBV12-5 and TRBJ2-7, is as follows: DARVTQTPRHKVTEMGQEVTMRCQPILGHNTVFWYRQTMMQGLELLAYFRNRAPLDDSGMPKDRFSAEMPDATLATLKIQPSEPRDSAVYFCASGIPRASGSKDEQYFGPGTRLTVT.

The V gene is TRBV6-5, the J gene TRBJ2-5; TRBD2 matches 9 bases. The CDR3 extends over 16 amino acids. Germline V gene lookup returns CDR1 MNHEY and CDR2 SVGAGI. V trimming: 0 bases; J trimming: 4 bases; junction bases outside the gene matches: 6. CDR3: CASSYSGGRVGETQYF. CDR3 coding DNA: TGTGCCAGCAGTTACTCAGGCGGGAGGGTCGGAGAGACCCAGTACTTC.

The chain links TRBV5-3 to TRBJ2-7; TRBD2 agrees at 8 bases. Being an ORF, TRBV5-3 has a function that is uncertain. Trimming removed 4 bases from V and 6 bases from J; junction bases left unmatched: 12. The CDR3 sequence is 15 residues long. The CDR3, as DNA: TGTGCCAGAAGCCTGCCCCGGCGGGAGGACTTCGAGCAGTACTTC. Protein: CARSLPRREDFEQYF.

This clone was seen just once. V and J are TRBV19 and TRBJ2-3; TRBD2 matches at 8 bases. The CDR3 is 14 amino acids. Germline CDR1 LNHDA, CDR2 SQIVND (reference sequence). Losses at the gene ends were 11 bases for V and 2 bases for J; bases not matched to a gene: 9. This CDR3 reads CAGGRGGNTDTQYF. For the CDR3, the DNA is TGTGCCGGAGGACGGGGGGGAAACACAGATACGCAGTATTTT.

As DNA, the CDR3 is TGTGCCAGCAGCTTCAGGGGCACATCGTCAGGCTACACCTTC. Protein sequence: CASSFRGTSSGYTF. The V call is TRBV7-2, the J call TRBJ1-2; a possible D gene is TRBD1 (6 bases). The CDR3 spans 14 residues. The V gene lost 3 bases and the J gene lost 8 bases, with 16 bases spanning the gap. Germline values: CDR1 SGHTA, CDR2 FQGNSA.

The chain recombines TRBV18 with TRBJ2-7; D perhaps matches TRBD2 (7 bases). The CDR3 runs to 17 residues. The V gene lost 3 bases and the J gene lost 3 bases, with 21 bases spanning the gap. CDR1 and CDR2 (germline): KGHSH, LQKENI. The CDR3 coding sequence is TGTGCCAGCTCACCGAGGGCCGGGGGGCGGTCTGACTACGAGCAGTACTTC. It yields the protein CASSPRAGGRSDYEQYF.

The chain links TRBV28 to TRBJ2-5; 7 bases map to TRBD1. The V and J ends lost 6 bases and 3 bases, in that order; junction bases with no gene match: 13. Germline CDR1 and CDR2: MDHEN and SYDVKM. The CDR3 runs to 16 residues. DNA of the CDR3: TGTGCCAGCAGCGCGACAGGGAGACGTCGTGAAGAGACCCAGTACTTC. Translating gives CASSATGRRREETQYF.

The V and J genes are TRBV5-1 and TRBJ2-7; D is ambiguous. The CDR3 consists of 13 residues. Per germline, CDR1 SGHRS and CDR2 YFSETQ. V was clipped by 5 bases and J by 3 bases, with 12 bases between them. In nucleotides, the CDR3 is TGCGCCAGCAGAGTAGATTTCAACTACGAGCAGTACTTC. It yields the protein CASRVDFNYEQYF.

The rearrangement joins TRBV2 to TRBJ1-2; tentative D call: TRBD1 (5 bases). The V and J ends lost 4 bases and 4 bases respectively, with 16 bases between them. The CDR3 sequence is 15 residues long. The germline gives CDR1 SNHLY, CDR2 FYNNEI. CDR3 DNA: TGTGCCAGCAGTGTCAACGGGGGAGGAACCTATGGCTACACCTTC. This translates into CASSVNGGGTYGYTF.

This rearrangement joins TRBV5-6 to TRBJ1-2; D ambiguous. V was cut by 5 bases and J by 12 bases, with 20 bases left in between. Germline V gives CDR1 SGHDT, CDR2 YYEEEE. The CDR3 is 13 residues long. DNA for the CDR3: TGTGCCAGCAGTCCGCCGGGGAGGTGGAATAACACCTTC. This sequence encodes CASSPPGRWNNTF.

V and J are TRBV11-2 and TRBJ1-1; D not resolved. There are 17 residues in the CDR3. CDR1 SGHAT and CDR2 FQNNGV come from the germline V gene. Deletions cut 3 bases from V and 1 base from J, with 18 bases between. The CDR3 region has the DNA TGTGCCAGCAGCTTTAGGTCGGTTCGACTGGGGAACACTGAAGCTTTCTTT. This codes for CASSFRSVRLGNTEAFF. The full variable domain, its missing parts supplied by reference TRBV11-2 and TRBJ1-1, is EAGVAQSPRYKIIEKRQSVAFWCNPISGHATLYWYQQILGQGPKLLIQFQNNGVVDDSQLPKDRFSAERLKGVDSTLKIQPAKLEDSAVYLCASSFRSVRLGNTEAFFGQGTRLTVV.

This chain connects TRBV18 to TRBJ1-2; a weak D match, TRBD1 (5 bases). The CDR3 is 17 amino acids. Germline lookup yields CDR1 KGHSH and CDR2 LQKENI. V shed 2 bases and J shed 0 bases, with 16 bases lying between them. This CDR3 is CASSPSAGLTANYGYTF. CDR3 DNA sequence: TGTGCCAGCTCACCATCGGCAGGTCTGACAGCTAACTATGGCTACACCTTC.

The chain combines TRBV28 with TRBJ2-7; 11 bases fit TRBD2. This CDR3 region has 15 residues. Per the germline V gene, CDR1 is MDHEN and CDR2 is SYDVKM. The V segment lost 10 bases and the J segment 2 bases; nucleotides outside the gene matches: 10. The DNA for the CDR3 is TGTGCCACCCAGGTGGGACTAGCGGCAGCCTACGAGCAGTACTTC. Residues: CATQVGLAAAYEQYF.

J is TRBJ1-4 and V is TRBV28; TRBD1 aligns across 12 bases. This CDR3 is 18 amino acids long. V shed 4 bases and J 4 bases; nucleotides not matched to a gene: 10. The V gene's germline CDR1 is MDHEN and CDR2 SYDVKM. CDR3 sequence: CASSSPGQGARINEKLFF. CDR3 DNA: TGTGCCAGCAGTTCCCCGGGACAGGGGGCCCGGATTAATGAAAAACTGTTTTTT. Variable domain in full (rest from reference TRBV28 and TRBJ1-4): DVKVTQSSRYLVKRTGEKVFLECVQDMDHENMFWYRQDPGLGLRLIYFSYDVKMKEKGDIPEGYSVSREKKERFSLILESASTNQTSMYLCASSSPGQGARINEKLFFGSGTQLSVL.

The chain is built from TRBV28 and TRBJ2-7, with 7 positions matching TRBD1. Germline trimming cut 7 bases from V and 1 base from J; bases unmatched to any gene: 7. CDR1 is MDHEN, CDR2 SYDVKM, per germline. CDR3 length: 14 amino acids. DNA of the CDR3: TGTGCCAGCACCTCGGGACAGCGGTCCTACGAGCAGTACTTC. This sequence encodes CASTSGQRSYEQYF.

The chain recombines TRBV5-4 with TRBJ2-3; maybe TRBD1 (6 bases). Trimming cost V 5 bases and J 4 bases, with 14 bases left between them. Germline CDR1 reads SGHNT; CDR2 reads YYREEE (reference sequence). CDR3 length: 14 residues. The CDR3, as DNA: TGTGCCAGCAGTGTGCAGGGGTTCGCAGATACGCAGTATTTT. Protein product: CASSVQGFADTQYF.